Listed here are 4 T cell receptor beta chains from one sample, sequenced in a study of shared clonotypes between healthy human individuals. Repertoires were generated with immunoSEQ multiplex PCR, while TCRdb's copy carries only in-frame clones and drops some. The sample carries 2 million to 2.5 million clones, 92% recorded once. Sequenced material: naive CD4+ T cells from PBMCs. Subset of the sample: CD45RA+ positively selected. The receptors derive from a man younger than 30 in good health. Some clones in this sample may be carry-over from other donors' samples.

The V call is TRBV5-6, the J call TRBJ2-1, with D possibly being TRBD1 (6 bases). CDR3 length: 16 residues. V gave up 4 bases and J gave up 2 bases, with 16 bases separating them. The V gene's germline CDR1 is SGHDT and CDR2 YYEEEE. The CDR3 sequence: CASSKGVFLTYNEQFF. In DNA form, the CDR3 reads TGTGCCAGCAGCAAGGGGGTTTTTTTAACCTACAATGAGCAGTTCTTC.

This clone was found once. This rearrangement joins TRBV7-3 to TRBJ2-2; TRBD2 matches 9 bases. Germline V gene data show CDR1 as SGHTA and CDR2 as FQGTGA. J gave up 0 bases and V 5 bases, and 4 bases lay outside the gene matches. This CDR3 region has 16 residues. CDR3 sequence: CASSRLAATNTGELFF. The CDR3 DNA is TGTGCCAGCAGCAGACTAGCGGCTACGAACACCGGGGAGCTGTTTTTT. The full variable domain, rest sourced from reference TRBV7-3 and TRBJ2-2, is GAGVSQTPSNKVTEKGKYVELRCDPISGHTALYWYRQSLGQGPEFLIYFQGTGAADDSGLPNDRFFAVRPEGSVSTLKIQRTERGDSAVYLCASSRLAATNTGELFFGEGSRLTVL.

This chain joins TRBV7-9 and TRBJ1-1; D might be TRBD1 (5 bases). The V end lost 5 bases, the J end lost 1 base, and 14 bases lay between the germline ends. Germline V gene sequence: CDR1 SEHNR, CDR2 FQNEAQ (reference sequence). The CDR3 extends over 15 amino acids. Written as DNA, the CDR3 is TGTGCCAGCAGCCCTTCCGAGGGACCGAACACTGAAGCTTTCTTT. It codes for CASSPSEGPNTEAFF.

As to this clone: Other DNA sequences in the sample encode the same CDR3. The chain recombines TRBV7-3 with TRBJ2-1; D unresolved. The CDR3 contains 15 residues. Between the trimmed V and J ends, which lost 5 bases and 0 bases, there was a span of 11 bases. The germline CDR1 and CDR2 sequences are SGHTA and FQGTGA. The CDR3 DNA follows: TGTGCCAGCAGCCTTGGACCGATCTCCTACAATGAGCAGTTCTTC. Protein product: CASSLGPISYNEQFF.